This T cell receptor beta chain comes out of a study of blood T cell repertoires in COVID-19 (dated by TCRdb to 2019 to 2021). The study in broad terms: Samples from collaborators originated in the United States, Italy and Spain and spanned both the acute and convalescent phases of COVID-19. The material from the prospective study consisted of cDNA or gDNA derived from T cells, B-cell-depleted T cells, or PBMCs. The dataset comprised deeply sampled blood TCRbeta repertoires from subjects exposed to, actively infected with, or recovered from COVID-19. The repertoires were released in a freely available public database meant as a resource for research on the immune response to SARS-CoV-2. The samples were drawn from the first 160 participants of the ongoing ImmuneRACE study and from 1,200 or so subjects provided by 6 global collaborators. A de-identified subject ID, COVID-19 status, age in years and sex were almost always included in the sample metadata. HLA class I and class II types, where available, came from metadata supplied by the sample provider rather than from assay-based typing. The investigation overall reported the following: The quantity of clinical and demographic metadata differed by source and by participant and was supplied without curation.

The immunoSEQ Assay, a bias-controlled multiplex PCR, was used to amplify TCRbeta CDR3 regions from genomic DNA. Per the authors' processing: The number of nucleated cells in each sample was estimated by amplification of reference gene primers within the assay. To quantify the absolute abundance of each unique TCRbeta CDR3 rearrangement, sequence reads were collapsed and filtered. Productive Simpson clonality was computed per sample as the square root of Simpson's diversity index over productive rearrangements. In its TCRdb copy, this immuneACCESS table keeps in-frame sequences only and misses some clones. Where compared with another copy, unresolved V genes explain less than half of these, and the others have no known cause. The V and J calls and the clone size are those of that table, but D and trimming were determined from the DNA. For this sample the table gives about 99,000 clones, of which about 83% were detected only once. The ten largest clones capture 2% of the sample.

Regarding this clone: What antigen it recognizes has not been identified. It has no much larger one-base neighbor in the sample; base qualities were not kept.

CDR1 and CDR2 were assigned from the germline V gene (reference sequence) as LGHDT and YNNKEL. Deletion took 1 base off V and 6 bases off J, with a span of 13 bases between the germline ends. From the cysteine up to the phenylalanine, the CDR3 has a length of 16 residues. Only the CDR3 portion is preserved as DNA: 48 bases, with reading frame beginning at the first base. The collaborating institutions used their own protocols to collect whole blood in K2EDTA tubes. For TCRbeta analysis, collaborator samples were shipped as frozen whole blood, as isolated PBMCs, or as DNA extracted from either sample type.

Sequenced: peripheral blood. This TCR was recovered from a man aged 65 to 79 with active or convalescent COVID-19. The chain is encoded by TRBV3-1 (or the pseudogene TRBV3-2) joined to TRBJ1-6; TRBD1 might be the D gene, on 5 matching bases. CDR3 sequence: CASSQVEGQLNSPLHF. The nucleotides read TGTGCCAGCAGCCAAGTAGAAGGACAACTTAATTCACCCCTCCACTTT.